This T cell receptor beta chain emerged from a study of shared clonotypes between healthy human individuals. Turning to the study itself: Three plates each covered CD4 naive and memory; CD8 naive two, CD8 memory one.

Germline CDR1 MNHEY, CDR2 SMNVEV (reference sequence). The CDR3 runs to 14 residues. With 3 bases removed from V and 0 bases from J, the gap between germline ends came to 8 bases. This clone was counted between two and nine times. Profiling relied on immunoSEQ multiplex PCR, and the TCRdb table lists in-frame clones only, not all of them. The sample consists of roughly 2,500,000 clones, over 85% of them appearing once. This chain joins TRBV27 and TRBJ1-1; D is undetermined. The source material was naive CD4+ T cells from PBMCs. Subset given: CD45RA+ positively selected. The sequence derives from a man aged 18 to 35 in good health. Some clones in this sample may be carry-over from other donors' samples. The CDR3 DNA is TGTGCCAGCAGTTTTAGATCCTTGAACACTGAAGCTTTCTTT. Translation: CASSFRSLNTEAFF.